This T cell receptor beta chain came from a study of T cell repertoires in cytomegalovirus infection. Overall study context: CMV infection plus the matching HLA type was flagged by public TCR beta signatures. Regarding the study as a whole: There were carriers of CMV plus the relevant HLA, and cumulative public TCR beta family frequency identified them. HLA-C-restricted CMV-specific TCR beta clonotypes prevailed in the ex vivo response.

Looked up from germline, CDR1 is LNHDA and CDR2 is SQIVND (reference sequence). The V and J ends lost 8 bases and 3 bases, in that order; junction bases with no gene match: 11. This CDR3 is built from 15 residues. Each CDR3 protein is one row after TCRdb ran MiXCR on the reads. This table has 400,000 to 550,000 distinct CDR3 sequences, 11% appearing once. This clonotype was observed many times. No antigen is known for it. The TCR was taken from a human donor in good health (CMV status not recorded). Some clones in this sample may be carry-over from other donors' samples. This chain uses TRBV19 with TRBJ2-7, with 9 bases identical to TRBD1. Sequencing was performed on PBMCs. The CDR3 DNA reads as TGTGCCAGTCGACAGGGGGGAAGAGGGGGCTACGAGCAGTACTTC. Amino acids: CASRQGGRGGYEQYF.